These 7 T cell receptor beta chains were all obtained from the same sample, sequenced in a study of T cell repertoires in MIS-A myocarditis. Assay used: immunoSEQ multiplex PCR; TCRdb lists only in-frame clones, some missing. This sample has 5,500 to 8,000 clones; around 73% occur once, and the top ten carry 15% to 20%. The sample comprised right inferior lung lobe tissue obtained at autopsy. The receptors stem from a man younger than 30 with fulminant myocarditis from multisystem inflammatory syndrome in adults (MIS-A) after COVID-19.

The chain is built from TRBV7-2 and TRBJ2-7; 8 bases map to TRBD1. V dropped 3 bases and J dropped 0; count of bases not matched to a gene: 7. Germline V CDR1 and CDR2: SGHTA, FQGNSA. CDR3 length: 16 amino acids. The CDR3, as DNA: TGTGCCAGCAGCTTCATAGGGACAGGCCTCTCCTACGAGCAGTACTTC. This encodes CASSFIGTGLSYEQYF.

This chain joins TRBV19 and TRBJ2-1; D might be TRBD1 (6 bases). V lost 3 bases to trimming and J lost 3 bases, with 15 bases between them. The CDR3 covers 16 residues. Germline V gene lookup returns CDR1 LNHDA and CDR2 SQIVND (reference sequence). In nucleotides, the CDR3 is TGTGCCAGTAGTATGTCGGTGGGGGCCAACTACAATGAGCAGTTCTTC. Translating it yields CASSMSVGANYNEQFF.

Here the CDR3 DNA reads TGTGCCAGCAGCCTAGAGGGGAGGGGATGGGACACTGAAGCTTTCTTT. Protein product: CASSLEGRGWDTEAFF. V is TRBV7-9 and J is TRBJ1-1; D is perhaps TRBD1 (5 bases). The V gene's germline CDR1 is SEHNR and CDR2 FQNEAQ (reference sequence). The CDR3 loop spans 16 amino acids. V lost 5 bases to trimming and J lost 3 bases, with 19 bases between them.

The gene calls are TRBV2 and TRBJ2-3; 9 nucleotides line up with TRBD1. The CDR3 length is 15 residues. Trimming took 4 bases from V and 9 from J; bases not matched to a gene: 11. Germline loops: CDR1 SNHLY, CDR2 FYNNEI. The CDR3 reads CASSGRVRTGETQYF. The DNA for the CDR3 is TGTGCCAGCAGTGGTCGGGTTAGGACAGGGGAAACGCAGTATTTT.

The rearrangement uses TRBV4-1 and TRBJ2-7; D possibly corresponds to TRBD1 (6 bases). Germline-derived CDR1 and CDR2 are MGHRA and YSYEKL. CDR3 length equals 17 residues. Trimming removed 4 bases at V and 0 bases at J, with 19 bases between. CDR3 residues: CASSPPNRESFSYEQYF. CDR3 nucleotide sequence: TGCGCCAGCAGCCCACCAAACAGGGAAAGTTTCTCCTACGAGCAGTACTTC.

V usage is TRBV5-1 and J usage is TRBJ1-2; D is undetermined. Between the trimmed V and J ends, which lost 8 bases and 0 bases, there was a span of 11 bases. There are 13 residues in the CDR3. CDR1 and CDR2 (germline): SGHRS, YFSETQ. The CDR3 DNA is TGCGCCAGTTCCCCGGCAGCTAACTATGGCTACACCTTC. It codes for CASSPAANYGYTF.

V and J are TRBV9 and TRBJ1-5; D not certain. Germline V gene sequence: CDR1 SGDLS, CDR2 YYNGEE. V was clipped by 4 bases and J by 0 bases, with 11 bases between them. The CDR3 extends over 15 amino acids. The CDR3 DNA is TGTGCCAGCAGCCGAGGGATGGATAGCAATCAGCCCCAGCATTTT. Translated, it gives CASSRGMDSNQPQHF. Full variable domain (rest looked up from reference TRBV9 and TRBJ1-5): DSGVTQTPKHLITATGQRVTLRCSPRSGDLSVYWYQQSLDQGLQFLIQYYNGEERAKGNILERFSAQQFPDLHSELNLSSLELGDSALYFCASSRGMDSNQPQHFGDGTRLSIL.